This T cell receptor (beta chain) was recovered during a study of T cell repertoires in cytomegalovirus infection. About the research overall: CMV infection and matching HLA type were both indicated by public TCR beta signatures.

V trimming: 0 bases; J trimming: 4 bases; junction bases outside the gene matches: 4. Germline V lookup: CDR1 DFQATT, CDR2 SNEGSKA (reference sequence). The CDR3 has 14 residues. About this clonotype itself: The antigen remains unidentified.

TCRdb re-called the reads with MiXCR, one entry per CDR3 protein. This table has around 310,000 distinct CDR3 sequences, 15% to 20% appearing once. Study-level findings and limits: HLA-C-restricted CMV clonotypes gave the most frequent clonotype in two of eight donors.

This chain joins TRBV20-1 and TRBJ1-2, with 8 bases that match TRBD1. Sequenced sample: PBMCs. The clonotype was recovered from a human donor in good health (CMV status not recorded). Some clones in this sample may be carry-over from other donors' samples. CDR3 sequence (DNA): TGCAGTGCTAGAGACCCAGGGGGCGGCTATGGCTACACCTTC. It yields the protein CSARDPGGGYGYTF.